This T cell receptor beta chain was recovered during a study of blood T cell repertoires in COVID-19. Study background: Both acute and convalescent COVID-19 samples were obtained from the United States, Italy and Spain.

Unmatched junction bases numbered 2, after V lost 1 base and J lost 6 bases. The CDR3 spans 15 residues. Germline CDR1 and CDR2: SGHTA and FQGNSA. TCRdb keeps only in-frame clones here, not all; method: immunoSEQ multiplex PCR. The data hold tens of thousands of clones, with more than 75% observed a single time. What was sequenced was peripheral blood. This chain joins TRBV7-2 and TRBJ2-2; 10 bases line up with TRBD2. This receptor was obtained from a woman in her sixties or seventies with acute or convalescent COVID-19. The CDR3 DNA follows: TGTGCCAGCAGCTTAGGGCTAGCGGGAGCCGGGGAGCTGTTTTTT. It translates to CASSLGLAGAGELFF.